These 3 T cell receptor beta chains were sequenced from one sample in a study of OX40 agonist ivuxolimab in advanced cancers. Some clones are missing from TCRdb's copy, which holds only in-frame ones; the method was immunoSEQ multiplex PCR. This sample has 52,000 or so clones, with over 90% found just once. Sequenced here: CD4+ or CD8+ T cells sorted from blood, sampled in a trial of the OX40 agonist ivuxolimab. The receptors come from an adult with an advanced solid tumor such as melanoma, head and neck, liver or kidney cancer.

This chain connects TRBV18 to TRBJ2-7, with a tentative D call TRBD1 (5 bases). The germline gives CDR1 KGHSH, CDR2 LQKENI. The length of the CDR3 is 12 residues. V shed 4 bases and J shed 3 bases, with 7 bases lying between them. Here the CDR3 reads CASSHDSYEQYF. The CDR3 bases are TGTGCCAGCTCACATGACAGCTACGAGCAGTACTTC.

This chain links TRBV28 with TRBJ1-1, with TRBD1 as a possible D gene (6 bases). This CDR3 spans 15 amino acids. CDR1 and CDR2 from the germline V gene are MDHEN and SYDVKM. Deletions cut 2 bases from V and 8 bases from J, with 18 bases between. CDR3 residues: CASSLLRSQGVEAFF. DNA of the CDR3: TGTGCCAGCAGTTTACTACGCTCACAGGGCGTGGAAGCTTTCTTT.

The rearrangement uses TRBV2 and TRBJ2-6; D possibly matches TRBD1 or TRBD2 (5 bases each). Germline lookup yields CDR1 SNHLY and CDR2 FYNNEI. This CDR3 is 16 amino acids long. V lost 0 bases and J 4 bases, leaving 10 bases between the germline ends. CDR3 DNA: TGTGCCAGCAGTGAAGCCCCGGGGCTCGGGGCCAACGTCCTGACTTTC. Translated: CASSEAPGLGANVLTF. Filled out from reference TRBV2 and TRBJ2-6, the complete variable domain reads EPEVTQTPSHQVTQMGQEVILRCVPISNHLYFYWYRQILGQKVEFLVSFYNNEISEKSEIFDDQFSVERPDGSNFTLKIRSTKLEDSAMYFCASSEAPGLGANVLTFGAGSRLTVL.